This paragraph covers one TCR beta chain sequence. The data were taken from a study of T cells in narcolepsy. There are 15 residues in the CDR3. V lost 0 bases to trimming and J lost 0 bases, with 6 bases between them. Germline loops: CDR1 ENHRY, CDR2 SYGVKD. The protocol was immunoSEQ multiplex PCR, while the TCRdb copy is restricted to in-frame clones and leaves out a portion. The table has tens of thousands of clones, around four fifths seen once; the top ten hold just under 2.5%. This receptor was taken from a human donor with narcolepsy. Sequencing was done on a sample of CD45RA- memory CD4+ T cells from PBMCs. The gene calls are TRBV10-3 and TRBJ1-3; D is ambiguous. The CDR3 nucleotides read TGTGCCATCAGTGAGTCGGCGAGCTCTGGAAACACCATATATTTT. Encoded protein: CAISESASSGNTIYF.